Presented here are 21 T cell receptor beta chains from one specimen sequenced in a study of T cell responses to AZD1222 COVID-19 vaccine. The table came from immunoSEQ multiplex PCR; TCRdb's copy has only in-frame clones and leaves some out. Among about 150,000 clones listed, 92% were seen once. The sequenced sample was peripheral blood, obtained 28 days after the second AZD1222 dose. Source of these receptors: an adult who received the AZD1222 COVID-19 vaccine.

The J gene is TRBJ1-2, the V gene TRBV10-1, with D unresolved. The CDR3 runs to 14 residues. CDR1 is WNHNN and CDR2 is SYGVQD in the germline V gene (reference sequence). Trimming removed 0 bases at V and 8 bases at J, with 13 bases between. The CDR3 DNA is TGCGCCAGCAGTGAGTCGCGCGAGGGTCGGGGCTACACCTTC. As protein: CASSESREGRGYTF.

The chain recombines TRBV5-5 with TRBJ1-1; D is possibly TRBD1 (5 bases). This CDR3 has 13 residues. Trimming pared 3 bases from V and 5 bases from J, leaving 11 bases between. Germline V CDR1 and CDR2: SGHKS, YYEKEE (reference sequence). For the CDR3, the DNA is TGTGCCAGCAGCTCCCCAGGGAGGACTGAAGCTTTCTTT. Its protein product is CASSSPGRTEAFF.

This clone was seen once. The chain is built from TRBV10-1 and TRBJ2-2, with D uncertain. The V end lost 4 bases, the J end lost 4 bases, and 4 bases lay between the germline ends. Per the germline V gene, CDR1 is WNHNN and CDR2 is SYGVQD (reference sequence). The length of the CDR3 is 12 residues. CDR3 nucleotide sequence: TGCGCCAGCAGTGGTCCCACCGGGGAGCTGTTTTTT. Amino acid sequence: CASSGPTGELFF.

The chain joins TRBV7-9 to TRBJ2-7; the D gene is possibly TRBD2 (6 bases). V lost 2 bases and J 5 bases, leaving 10 bases between the germline ends. Germline CDR1 is SEHNR and CDR2 is FQNEAQ (reference sequence). CDR3 length equals 13 residues. CDR3 loop: CASSLPGVDEQYF. The DNA of the CDR3 is TGTGCCAGCAGCTTACCGGGAGTAGACGAGCAGTACTTC. The full variable domain, rest sourced from reference TRBV7-9 and TRBJ2-7, is DTGVSQNPRHKITKRGQNVTFRCDPISEHNRLYWYRQTLGQGPEFLTYFQNEAQLEKSRLLSDRFSAERPKGSFSTLEIQRTEQGDSAMYLCASSLPGVDEQYFGPGTRLTVT.

This rearrangement joins TRBV12-3 or TRBV12-4 to TRBJ2-7; 7 bases match TRBD1. The CDR3 contains 12 residues. After removal of 6 bases from V and 5 bases from J, the junction contained 4 bases not matched to a gene. CDR3 sequence (DNA): TGTGCCAGCAGGAGGGACAGTCACGAGCAGTACTTC. This translates into CASRRDSHEQYF.

The genes are TRBV30 and TRBJ2-7, with 9 bases matching TRBD2. The V and J ends lost 4 bases and 13 bases, in that order; junction bases with no gene match: 8. The CDR3 consists of 11 residues. Germline CDR1 is GTSNPN and CDR2 is SVGIG (reference sequence). The CDR3 sequence is CAWTSGVGFYF. The CDR3 DNA is TGTGCCTGGACTAGCGGGGTGGGTTTCTACTTC.

This clone has a handful of counts. The chain uses TRBV7-9 and TRBJ2-3, with 9 nucleotides matching TRBD2. The CDR3 totals 15 residues. V trimming: 4 bases; J trimming: 0 bases; junction bases outside the gene matches: 2. Germline V gene data show CDR1 as SEHNR and CDR2 as FQNEAQ (reference sequence). The CDR3 sequence: CASSSGLASTDTQYF. CDR3 nucleotide sequence: TGTGCCAGCAGCTCTGGACTAGCGAGCACAGATACGCAGTATTTT.

The chain joins TRBV11-2 to TRBJ2-7; TRBD2 matches at 9 bases. The length of the CDR3 is 15 residues. Germline values: CDR1 SGHAT, CDR2 FQNNGV. V dropped 0 bases and J dropped 1; count of bases not matched to a gene: 1. The CDR3 DNA reads TGTGCCAGCAGCTTAGAACTAGCGGGTTCCTACGAGCAGTACTTC. It translates to CASSLELAGSYEQYF. Based on the CDR3 plus reference TRBV11-2 and TRBJ2-7, the full variable domain is EAGVAQSPRYKIIEKRQSVAFWCNPISGHATLYWYQQILGQGPKLLIQFQNNGVVDDSQLPKDRFSAERLKGVDSTLKIQPAKLEDSAVYLCASSLELAGSYEQYFGPGTRLTVT.

V is TRBV11-2 and J is TRBJ2-1; 10 bases are a match to TRBD1. CDR1 and CDR2 from the germline V gene are SGHAT and FQNNGV. The CDR3 spans 13 residues. The trim removed 5 bases at V and 7 bases at J, leaving 2 bases unmatched. The CDR3 sequence: CASSLGQGNEQFF. As DNA, the CDR3 is TGTGCCAGCAGCCTGGGACAGGGGAATGAGCAGTTCTTC.

CDR3 DNA sequence: TGTGCCAGCAGTTGGACAGAGAATCAGCCCCAGCATTTT. Encoded protein: CASSWTENQPQHF. V and J are TRBV28 and TRBJ1-5, with D possibly TRBD1 on 6 matching bases. Trimming took 4 bases from V and 4 from J, leaving 8 bases between them. The V gene's germline CDR1 is MDHEN and CDR2 SYDVKM. The CDR3 sequence is 13 residues long.

The genes are TRBV29-1 and TRBJ2-7; 12 nucleotides agree with TRBD2. The ends lost 1 base at V and 6 bases at J; junction bases unmatched: 7. The CDR3 loop spans 15 amino acids. The V gene's germline CDR1 is SQVTM and CDR2 ANQGSEA. The CDR3 bases are TGCAGCGTTGAAGTGATGTCTAGCGGGAGGGGCGAGCAGTACTTC. Translating gives CSVEVMSSGRGEQYF.

This clone has only a few counts. The chain employs TRBV27 and TRBJ1-5; D is undetermined. Trimming removed 5 bases from V and 2 bases from J, with 10 bases in between. Germline V gene lookup returns CDR1 MNHEY and CDR2 SMNVEV (reference sequence). The CDR3 consists of 14 residues. The CDR3 spells CASSLLGGNQPQHF. The CDR3 region has the DNA TGTGCCAGCAGTCTCCTCGGGGGCAATCAGCCCCAGCATTTT.

This sequence joins TRBV28 and TRBJ2-5, with D perhaps TRBD2 (5 bases). Germline V lookup: CDR1 MDHEN, CDR2 SYDVKM. The length of the CDR3 is 15 residues. V lost 5 bases to trimming and J lost 4 bases, with 17 bases between them. The CDR3 protein is CASSPHSSAGETQYF. The CDR3 region has the DNA TGTGCCAGCAGTCCTCACTCTAGTGCGGGAGAGACCCAGTACTTC.

The chain joins TRBV6-2 or TRBV6-3 to TRBJ2-1; D is possibly TRBD2 (6 bases). The CDR3 length is 18 residues. CDR1 is MNHEY, CDR2 SVGEGT, per germline. The V end was cut by 0 bases, the J end by 0 bases, with 15 bases between. The chain's CDR3 is CASSYSIWAGSSYNEQFF. The DNA of the CDR3 is TGTGCCAGCAGTTACTCGATATGGGCGGGGAGCTCCTACAATGAGCAGTTCTTC.

As DNA, the CDR3 is TGTGCCAGCAGCTCCCAAACAGGGCCAGATACGCAGTATTTT. This codes for CASSSQTGPDTQYF. V and J are TRBV5-6 and TRBJ2-3; tentative D call: TRBD1 (6 bases). The CDR3 is 14 residues long. The V end was cut by 3 bases, the J end by 4 bases, with 12 bases between. From germline, CDR1 is SGHDT and CDR2 YYEEEE.

This clone showed up just once. This chain joins TRBV6-1 and TRBJ1-1; no definite D call. V lost 2 bases and J 4 bases, leaving 11 bases between the germline ends. Germline V gene data show CDR1 as MNHNS and CDR2 as SASEGT. CDR3 length: 14 amino acids. The CDR3 sequence: CASSEWYEGTEAFF. The CDR3 region has the DNA TGTGCCAGCAGTGAATGGTACGAGGGCACTGAAGCTTTCTTT.

This sequence joins TRBV11-2 and TRBJ2-7, with D maybe TRBD2 (5 bases). Trimming took 5 bases from V and 1 from J, leaving 21 bases between them. In germline, CDR1 is SGHAT, CDR2 FQNNGV. The CDR3 spans 17 residues. The CDR3 loop is CASSPNYYLASSYEQYF. CDR3 sequence (DNA): TGTGCCAGCAGCCCCAATTACTATTTAGCGAGTTCCTACGAGCAGTACTTC.

The J gene is TRBJ2-4, the V gene TRBV7-9, with unresolved D. There are 15 residues in the CDR3. The germline gives CDR1 SEHNR, CDR2 FQNEAQ (reference sequence). V was cut by 5 bases and J by 0 bases, with 11 bases left in between. CDR3 protein: CASSLPGSAKNIQYF. The CDR3 DNA sequence: TGTGCCAGCAGCCTCCCGGGCTCAGCCAAAAACATTCAGTACTTC.

This clone was observed a single time. The chain carries TRBV5-5 and TRBJ2-7; 10 positions match TRBD1. Germline V lookup: CDR1 SGHKS, CDR2 YYEKEE (reference sequence). J lost 6 bases, V lost 0 bases, and 3 bases had no gene match. This CDR3 spans 14 amino acids. DNA of the CDR3: TGTGCCAGCAGCTTGGGGGACAGGGGTCGCGAGCAGTACTTC. It codes for CASSLGDRGREQYF.

The chain links TRBV7-3 to TRBJ2-1; a weak D match, TRBD2 (6 bases). The CDR3 sequence is 15 residues long. Per the germline V gene, CDR1 is SGHTA and CDR2 is FQGTGA. Trimming left V 8 bases short and J 2 bases short, with 16 bases between. The CDR3 DNA reads as TGTGCCAGCCAAGATGGAGGGAATCCCTACAATGAGCAGTTCTTC. Translated, it gives CASQDGGNPYNEQFF.

The chain recombines TRBV5-1 with TRBJ2-1, with 12 bases matching TRBD2. V shed 4 bases, J shed 4 bases, and the junction held 9 bases outside the gene matches. The CDR3 contains 17 residues. Germline V gene lookup returns CDR1 SGHRS and CDR2 YFSETQ. CDR3 bases: TGCGCCAGCAGCGGGACTAGCGGGCGTAGAGGATACAATGAGCAGTTCTTC. Translation: CASSGTSGRRGYNEQFF.